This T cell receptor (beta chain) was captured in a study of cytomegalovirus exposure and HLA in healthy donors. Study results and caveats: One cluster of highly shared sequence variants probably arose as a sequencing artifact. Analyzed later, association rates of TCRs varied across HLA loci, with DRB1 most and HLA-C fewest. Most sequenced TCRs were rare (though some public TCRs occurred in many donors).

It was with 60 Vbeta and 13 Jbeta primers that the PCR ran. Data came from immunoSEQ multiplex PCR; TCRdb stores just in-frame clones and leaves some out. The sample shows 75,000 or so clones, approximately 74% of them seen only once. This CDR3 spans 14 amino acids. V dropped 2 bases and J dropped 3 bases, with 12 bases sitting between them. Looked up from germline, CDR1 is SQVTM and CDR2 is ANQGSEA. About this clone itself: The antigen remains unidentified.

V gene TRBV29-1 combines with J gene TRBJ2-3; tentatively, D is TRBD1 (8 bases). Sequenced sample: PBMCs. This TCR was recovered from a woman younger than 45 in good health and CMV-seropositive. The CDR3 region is CSVELQGGTDTQYF. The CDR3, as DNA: TGCAGCGTTGAATTACAGGGGGGGACAGATACGCAGTATTTT.